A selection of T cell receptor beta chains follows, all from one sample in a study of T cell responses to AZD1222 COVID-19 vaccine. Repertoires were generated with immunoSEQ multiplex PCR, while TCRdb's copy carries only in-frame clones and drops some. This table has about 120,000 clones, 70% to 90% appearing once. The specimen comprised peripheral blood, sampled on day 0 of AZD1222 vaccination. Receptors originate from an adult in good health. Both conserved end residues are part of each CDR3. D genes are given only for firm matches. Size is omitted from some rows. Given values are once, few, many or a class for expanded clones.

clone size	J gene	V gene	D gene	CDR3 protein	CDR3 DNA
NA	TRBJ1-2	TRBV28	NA	CASIPATNYGYTF	TGTGCCAGCATCCCAGCCACCAACTATGGCTACACCTTC
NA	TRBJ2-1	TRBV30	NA	CAWTVGGINEQFF	TGTGCCTGGACTGTAGGGGGGATCAATGAGCAGTTCTTC
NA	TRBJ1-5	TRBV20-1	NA	CSASKGTDQPQHF	TGCAGTGCTAGTAAAGGCACGGATCAGCCCCAGCATTTT
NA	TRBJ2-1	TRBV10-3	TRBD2	CAISEWDYSYNEQFF	TGTGCCATCAGTGAGTGGGACTACTCCTACAATGAGCAGTTCTTC
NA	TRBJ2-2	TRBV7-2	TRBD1	CASSVGQGNTGELFF	TGTGCCAGCAGCGTCGGACAGGGGAACACCGGGGAGCTGTTTTTT
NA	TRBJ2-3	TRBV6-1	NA	CASSDRGMYTQYF	TGTGCCAGCAGTGACAGGGGCATGTATACGCAGTATTTT
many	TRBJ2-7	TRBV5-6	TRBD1	CASSPGTGFYEQYF	TGTGCCAGCAGCCCCGGGACAGGGTTCTACGAGCAGTACTTC
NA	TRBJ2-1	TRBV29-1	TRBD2	CSAGLAGEQFF	TGCAGCGCGGGACTAGCGGGGGAGCAGTTCTTC
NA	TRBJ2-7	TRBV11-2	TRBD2	CASSGTGTRFWEQYF	TGTGCCAGCAGCGGGACCGGGACTAGGTTCTGGGAGCAGTACTTC
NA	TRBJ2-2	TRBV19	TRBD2	CASLSGPNTGELFF	TGTGCCAGCCTTAGCGGGCCGAACACCGGGGAGCTGTTTTTT
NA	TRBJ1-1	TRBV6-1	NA	CASSEAYQNTEAFF	TGTGCCAGCAGTGAAGCGTACCAAAACACTGAAGCTTTCTTT
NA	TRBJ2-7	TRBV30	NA	CAWTGPSEQYF	TGTGCCTGGACAGGGCCCTCCGAGCAGTACTTC
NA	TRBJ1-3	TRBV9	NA	CASSSYGGGNTIYF	TGTGCCAGCAGCTCCTACGGGGGTGGAAACACCATATATTTT
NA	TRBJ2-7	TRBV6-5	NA	CASSYNGRVHEQYF	TGTGCCAGCAGTTACAATGGCAGGGTCCACGAGCAGTACTTC
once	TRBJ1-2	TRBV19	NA	CASSIAPENYGYTF	TGTGCCAGTAGTATAGCACCAGAGAACTATGGCTACACCTTC
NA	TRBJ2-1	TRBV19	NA	CASSMGKGRGYNEQFF	TGTGCCAGTAGTATGGGTAAGGGCAGGGGTTACAATGAGCAGTTCTTC
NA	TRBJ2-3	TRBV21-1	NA	CASPRHDTQYF	TGTGCCAGCCCACGACACGATACGCAGTATTTT
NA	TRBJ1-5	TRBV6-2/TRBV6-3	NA	CASSRQGYQPQHF	TGTGCCAGCAGTCGTCAGGGGTATCAGCCCCAGCATTTT
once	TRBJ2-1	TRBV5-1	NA	CASSLDSNEQFF	TGCGCCAGCAGCTTGGATTCCAATGAGCAGTTCTTC
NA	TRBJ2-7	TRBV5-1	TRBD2	CASSLTITAGGYEQYF	TGCGCCAGCAGCTTAACGATTACAGCGGGGGGCTACGAGCAGTACTTC
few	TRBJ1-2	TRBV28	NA	CASTVTDYGYTF	TGTGCCAGCACCGTAACAGACTATGGCTACACCTTC
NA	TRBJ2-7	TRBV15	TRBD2	CATSRGAGGPDEQYF	TGTGCCACCAGCAGGGGGGCGGGAGGGCCCGACGAGCAGTACTTC
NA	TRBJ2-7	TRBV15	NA	CATSREPRGSFYEQYF	TGTGCCACCAGCAGAGAACCCCGGGGGTCCTTCTACGAGCAGTACTTC
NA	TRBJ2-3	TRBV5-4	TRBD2	CASSLGLAGGPGTDTQYF	TGTGCCAGCAGCCTGGGCCTTGCGGGAGGGCCTGGCACAGATACGCAGTATTTT
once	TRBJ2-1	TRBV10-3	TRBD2	CAISASGGGSYNEQFF	TGTGCCATCAGTGCCTCGGGAGGGGGATCGTACAATGAGCAGTTCTTC
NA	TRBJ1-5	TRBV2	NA	CATQWGSNQPQHF	TGTGCCACCCAATGGGGTAGCAATCAGCCCCAGCATTTT
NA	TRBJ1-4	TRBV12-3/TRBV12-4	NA	CASSFLEGEKLFF	TGTGCCAGCAGTTTTCTGGAGGGGGAAAAACTGTTTTTT
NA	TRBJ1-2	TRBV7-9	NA	CASSPKPTLRPTGYTF	TGTGCCAGCAGCCCAAAGCCGACACTCCGACCGACGGGCTACACCTTC
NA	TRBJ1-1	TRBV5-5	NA	CASSTEPNTEAFF	TGTGCCAGCAGCACGGAACCGAACACTGAAGCTTTCTTT
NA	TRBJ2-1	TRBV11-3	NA	CASSQMVINNEQFF	TGTGCCAGCAGCCAGATGGTGATCAACAATGAGCAGTTCTTC
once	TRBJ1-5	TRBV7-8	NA	CASSLAVGQSVQPQHF	TGTGCCAGCAGCTTAGCAGTAGGACAGTCAGTTCAGCCCCAGCATTTT
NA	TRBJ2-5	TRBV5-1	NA	CASSADGGAETQYF	TGCGCCAGCAGCGCGGATGGGGGAGCGGAGACCCAGTACTTC
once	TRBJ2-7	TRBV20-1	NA	CSASGKRNEQYF	TGCAGTGCTAGTGGTAAGCGTAACGAGCAGTACTTC
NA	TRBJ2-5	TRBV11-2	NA	CASSQVDQETQYF	TGTGCCAGCAGCCAAGTAGACCAAGAGACCCAGTACTTC
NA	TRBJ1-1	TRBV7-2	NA	CASSSAGSNTEAFF	TGTGCCAGCAGCAGCGCCGGCTCGAACACTGAAGCTTTCTTT
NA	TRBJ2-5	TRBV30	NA	CAWSVRGETQYF	TGTGCCTGGAGTGTACGAGGAGAGACCCAGTACTTC
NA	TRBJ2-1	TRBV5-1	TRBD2	CASSPGTSGSNEQFF	TGCGCCAGCAGCCCCGGGACTAGCGGGTCTAATGAGCAGTTCTTC
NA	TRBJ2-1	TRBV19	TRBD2	CASTPRGTSGRGNEQFF	TGTGCCAGTACCCCCAGAGGGACTAGCGGGAGGGGCAATGAGCAGTTCTTC
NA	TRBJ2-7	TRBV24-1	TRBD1	CATSDPGQGNSYEQYF	TGTGCCACCAGTGATCCTGGACAGGGAAACTCCTACGAGCAGTACTTC
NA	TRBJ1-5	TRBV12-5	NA	CASGYNQPQHF	TGTGCTAGTGGTTATAATCAGCCCCAGCATTTT
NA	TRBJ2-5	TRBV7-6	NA	CASSLALQQETQYF	TGTGCCAGCAGCTTAGCGTTACAACAAGAGACCCAGTACTTC
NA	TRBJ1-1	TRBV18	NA	CASTEWGNTEAFF	TGTGCCAGCACAGAATGGGGCAACACTGAAGCTTTCTTT
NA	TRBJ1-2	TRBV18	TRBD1	CASSPGQGGFYGYTF	TGTGCCAGCTCACCGGGACAGGGCGGATTCTACGGCTACACCTTC
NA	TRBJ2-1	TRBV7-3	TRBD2	CASSTGLAGESEQFF	TGTGCCAGCAGCACCGGACTAGCGGGAGAATCCGAGCAGTTCTTC
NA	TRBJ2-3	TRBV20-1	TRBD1	CSASVDRVTDTQYF	TGCAGTGCTAGTGTGGACAGGGTCACAGATACGCAGTATTTT
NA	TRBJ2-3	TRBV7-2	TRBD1	CASRDRGGTDTQYF	TGTGCCAGCAGGGACAGGGGGGGGACAGATACGCAGTATTTT
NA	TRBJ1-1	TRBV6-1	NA	CASSSMNTEAFF	TGTGCCAGCAGTTCCATGAACACTGAAGCTTTCTTT
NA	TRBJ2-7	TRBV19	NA	CASSTGFTYEQYF	TGTGCCAGTAGTACGGGGTTCACCTACGAGCAGTACTTC
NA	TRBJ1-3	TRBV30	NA	CAWSVTSGNTIYF	TGTGCCTGGAGTGTAACTTCTGGAAACACCATATATTTT
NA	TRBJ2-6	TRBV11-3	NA	CASSLSIVRTGANVLTF	TGTGCCAGCAGCTTATCAATAGTTCGAACTGGGGCCAACGTCCTGACTTTC
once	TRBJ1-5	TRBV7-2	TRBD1	CASSFSTGPNQPQHF	TGTGCCAGCAGCTTTTCGACAGGGCCTAATCAGCCCCAGCATTTT
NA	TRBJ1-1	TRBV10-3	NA	CAISERSGNTEAFF	TGTGCCATCAGTGAGCGGTCCGGGAACACTGAAGCTTTCTTT
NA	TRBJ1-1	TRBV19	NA	CASIPERSGYTEAFF	TGTGCCAGTATCCCCGAGAGATCGGGGTACACTGAAGCTTTCTTT
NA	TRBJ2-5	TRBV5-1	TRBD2	CASSSTSVEETQYF	TGCGCCAGCAGCTCCACTAGCGTCGAAGAGACCCAGTACTTC
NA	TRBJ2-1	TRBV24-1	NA	CATSMSDLSYNEQFF	TGTGCCACCAGTATGAGCGATTTATCCTACAATGAGCAGTTCTTC
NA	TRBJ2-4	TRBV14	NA	CASSLTGQGITKNIQYF	TGTGCCAGCAGCCTAACTGGGCAGGGGATAACCAAAAACATTCAGTACTTC
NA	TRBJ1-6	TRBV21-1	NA	CASSTPGQGQPSYNSPLHF	TGTGCCAGCAGCACCCCGGGACAGGGACAGCCCTCCTATAATTCACCCCTCCACTTT
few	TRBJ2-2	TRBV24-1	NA	CATGGVRGELFF	TGTGCCACCGGAGGAGTTCGTGGGGAGCTGTTTTTT